This is a list of T cell receptor beta chains from one sample in a study of blood T cell repertoires in COVID-19. Profiled with immunoSEQ multiplex PCR; TCRdb holds only in-frame clones, not every one. The data contain over 200,000 clones, roughly 89% of them singletons. Sequenced input: peripheral blood. Source of these receptors: a man aged 55-75 years who had recovered from COVID-19. Both conserved end residues are part of each CDR3. D genes are given only for firm matches. Only part of the rows carry a size: once, few, many, or a class if the clone is expanded.

D: .; size: .; J: TRBJ1-1; V: TRBV5-1; DNA: TGCGCCAGCAGCATCGATGGAGGTGAAGCTTTCTTT; CDR3: CASSIDGGEAFF
D: .; size: .; J: TRBJ1-3; V: TRBV11-2; DNA: TGTGCCAGCAGCTTAGACGTGCGGACTGGAAACACCATATATTTT; CDR3: CASSLDVRTGNTIYF
D: .; size: few; J: TRBJ2-1; V: TRBV19; DNA: TGTGCCAGTAAAAGGGGCCCCCAGGGGTGGGAGCAGTTCTTC; CDR3: CASKRGPQGWEQFF
D: TRBD2; size: .; J: TRBJ2-3; V: TRBV7-3; DNA: TGTGCCAGCAGCACCGGCGGGAGGGTCACAGATACGCAGTATTTT; CDR3: CASSTGGRVTDTQYF
D: .; size: once; J: TRBJ1-2; V: TRBV6-1; DNA: TGTGCCAGCAGTGAATTTGGGGCGGAATATGGCTACACCTTC; CDR3: CASSEFGAEYGYTF
D: TRBD2; size: few; J: TRBJ2-2; V: TRBV2; DNA: TGTGCCAGCAGCAGGGAGCGGGGGAACACCGGGGAGCTGTTTTTT; CDR3: CASSRERGNTGELFF
D: .; size: .; J: TRBJ1-6; V: TRBV2; DNA: TGTGCCAGCACCAACAGGGTTGGATCACCCCTCCACTTT; CDR3: CASTNRVGSPLHF
D: TRBD2; size: .; J: TRBJ2-4; V: TRBV20-1; DNA: TGCAGTGCTAGTGATATAGCGGGGGAAGGGAGAAACATTCAGTACTTC; CDR3: CSASDIAGEGRNIQYF
D: .; size: .; J: TRBJ2-1; V: TRBV2; DNA: TGTGCCAGCAGGGGTGGGCAGGGTTCCTACAATGAGCAGTTCTTC; CDR3: CASRGGQGSYNEQFF
D: .; size: .; J: TRBJ2-7; V: TRBV7-2; DNA: TGTGCCAGCAGCTCAGACCGGGAGCACGAGCAGTACTTC; CDR3: CASSSDREHEQYF
D: TRBD1; size: .; J: TRBJ1-6; V: TRBV5-4; DNA: TGTGCCAGCAGCGACAGGGAAAAGAATTCACCCCTCCACTTT; CDR3: CASSDREKNSPLHF
D: TRBD2; size: .; J: TRBJ2-1; V: TRBV6-5; DNA: TGTGCCAGCAGGCATGGGGGGGAGTACAATGAGCAGTTCTTC; CDR3: CASRHGGEYNEQFF
D: .; size: .; J: TRBJ1-5; V: TRBV28; DNA: TGTGCCAGCAGTTTGTCTGGGAGCCGGCAGCCCCAGCATTTT; CDR3: CASSLSGSRQPQHF
D: .; size: .; J: TRBJ2-3; V: TRBV5-1; DNA: TGCGCCAGCAGCTTGAAAGGGGGTGAGGGCACAGATACGCAGTATTTT; CDR3: CASSLKGGEGTDTQYF
D: TRBD2; size: .; J: TRBJ2-2; V: TRBV19; DNA: TGTGCCAGTAGTCCTCCGGGAGGGACTAATTATCCCGGGGAGCTGTTTTTT; CDR3: CASSPPGGTNYPGELFF
D: TRBD1; size: .; J: TRBJ2-7; V: TRBV18; DNA: TGTGCCAGCTCACCTGGACAGGGGATCGACGAGCAGTACTTC; CDR3: CASSPGQGIDEQYF
D: .; size: .; J: TRBJ1-2; V: TRBV6-5; DNA: TGTGCCAGCAGTCGACTAACCGGGGGAGCTGGCTACACCTTC; CDR3: CASSRLTGGAGYTF
D: .; size: .; J: TRBJ1-5; V: TRBV25-1; DNA: TGTGCCAGCACCCTTGGCAGGAGGAGCAATCAGCCCCAGCATTTT; CDR3: CASTLGRRSNQPQHF
D: .; size: .; J: TRBJ1-3; V: TRBV28; DNA: TGTGCCAGCAGTTTTTCGGGCTCTGGAAACACCATATATTTT; CDR3: CASSFSGSGNTIYF
D: TRBD2; size: .; J: TRBJ2-7; V: TRBV4-1; DNA: TGCGCCAGCAGCCAAGCCGGGACTAGCGGGGCCTACGAGCAGTACTTC; CDR3: CASSQAGTSGAYEQYF
D: TRBD2; size: .; J: TRBJ2-1; V: TRBV27; DNA: TGTGCCAGCCGCAAAGTTAGCGGGAGCCATTACAATGAGCAGTTCTTC; CDR3: CASRKVSGSHYNEQFF
D: TRBD2; size: .; J: TRBJ2-3; V: TRBV11-3; DNA: TGTGCCAGCAGCTTAGGAAGGGGAGGGGACACAGATACGCAGTATTTT; CDR3: CASSLGRGGDTDTQYF
D: TRBD1; size: once; J: TRBJ2-5; V: TRBV28; DNA: TGTGCCAGCAGTGGGACAGTTGAGACCCAGTACTTC; CDR3: CASSGTVETQYF
D: .; size: .; J: TRBJ2-3; V: TRBV7-3; DNA: TGTGCCAGCAGCTTAGATGTAGCCGGCGGCACAGATACGCAGTATTTT; CDR3: CASSLDVAGGTDTQYF
D: .; size: .; J: TRBJ1-5; V: TRBV19; DNA: TGTGCCAGTATGGGGTCACAGGCGAGAAGCAATCAGCCCCAGCATTTT; CDR3: CASMGSQARSNQPQHF
D: TRBD1; size: .; J: TRBJ1-1; V: TRBV6-5; DNA: TGTGCCAGCAGTTACGGACGGGACAGCACTGAAGCTTTCTTT; CDR3: CASSYGRDSTEAFF
D: .; size: .; J: TRBJ1-6; V: TRBV10-2; DNA: TGCGCCAGCAGTGAGAGGAGCTCCTATAATTCACCCCTCCACTTT; CDR3: CASSERSSYNSPLHF
D: .; size: .; J: TRBJ1-1; V: TRBV3-1/TRBV3-2; DNA: TGTGCCAGCACAAAGGGAGGTTTCACTGAAGCTTTCTTT; CDR3: CASTKGGFTEAFF
D: .; size: .; J: TRBJ1-2; V: TRBV6-4; DNA: TGTGCCAGCAGCCCTTCTAGGGGAGGGAACACCTTC; CDR3: CASSPSRGGNTF
D: .; size: .; J: TRBJ2-1; V: TRBV7-3; DNA: TGTGCCAGCAGCACCGGGTCCTTCGGTGAGCAGTTCTTC; CDR3: CASSTGSFGEQFF
D: TRBD2; size: .; J: TRBJ2-3; V: TRBV9; DNA: TGTGCCAGCAGCGGCGACATCAAGTCCGGGACTAGCGTTGATACGCAGTATTTT; CDR3: CASSGDIKSGTSVDTQYF
D: TRBD1; size: .; J: TRBJ1-5; V: TRBV5-5; DNA: TGTGCCAGCAACCTCGGACAGGACCGCAATCAGCCCCAGCATTTT; CDR3: CASNLGQDRNQPQHF
D: .; size: .; J: TRBJ2-1; V: TRBV19; DNA: TGTGCCAGTAGTACCCGATCCGCAGGACTTTCCTACAATGAGCAGTTCTTC; CDR3: CASSTRSAGLSYNEQFF
D: .; size: .; J: TRBJ2-1; V: TRBV19; DNA: TGTGCCAGTAGTACCGACACCCTCCCGGACTCGAGTAAGTTCTTC; CDR3: CASSTDTLPDSSKFF
D: TRBD1; size: .; J: TRBJ1-6; V: TRBV6-5; DNA: TGTGCCAGCAGTTACTTAGGGGGCGCAGGTCCCCTCCACTTT; CDR3: CASSYLGGAGPLHF
D: TRBD1; size: .; J: TRBJ1-2; V: TRBV19; DNA: TGTGCCATCCTAGGTATCTCCGGGACAGGGACTAACTATGGCTACACCTTC; CDR3: CAILGISGTGTNYGYTF
D: .; size: .; J: TRBJ2-7; V: TRBV7-7; DNA: TGTGCTAGCAGCTTAGAAGCAGGGTTCGCCTACGAGCAGTACTTC; CDR3: CASSLEAGFAYEQYF
D: TRBD1; size: few; J: TRBJ1-4; V: TRBV15; DNA: TGTGCCACCAGCAGAGACCCAGGGGGCCCTACAACTAATGAAAAACTGTTTTTT; CDR3: CATSRDPGGPTTNEKLFF
D: TRBD2; size: .; J: TRBJ2-3; V: TRBV28; DNA: TGTGCCAGCAGTTTCTCCCGAACTAGCGGGAACACAGATACGCAGTATTTT; CDR3: CASSFSRTSGNTDTQYF
D: .; size: .; J: TRBJ2-1; V: TRBV27; DNA: TGTGCCAGCAGTTTAATCGGCAGGGTCGATGAGCAGTTCTTC; CDR3: CASSLIGRVDEQFF
D: .; size: .; J: TRBJ1-1; V: TRBV10-3; DNA: TGTGCCATCAGCCCGACTAGGACTGAAGCTTTCTTT; CDR3: CAISPTRTEAFF
D: TRBD1; size: .; J: TRBJ1-6; V: TRBV5-6; DNA: TGTGCCAGCAGCGGAGGACAGGGATGGAATTCACCCCTCCACTTT; CDR3: CASSGGQGWNSPLHF
D: TRBD1; size: .; J: TRBJ1-4; V: TRBV3-1/TRBV3-2; DNA: TGTGCCAGCAGCCAAAGACAGGGGTTTGAAAAACTGTTTTTT; CDR3: CASSQRQGFEKLFF
D: TRBD2; size: once; J: TRBJ2-3; V: TRBV24-1; DNA: TGTGCCACCAGTGAGCCGGGACTAGCGGGAGTCGGAATAAGCACAGATACGCAGTATTTT; CDR3: CATSEPGLAGVGISTDTQYF
D: .; size: .; J: TRBJ1-6; V: TRBV18; DNA: TGTGCCAGCTCACCACCGGAGAATTCACCCCTCCACTTT; CDR3: CASSPPENSPLHF
D: TRBD2; size: .; J: TRBJ2-7; V: TRBV13; DNA: TGTGCCAGCAGCTTAGGTCTAGCGGGATTTCCCTACGAGCAGTACTTC; CDR3: CASSLGLAGFPYEQYF
D: TRBD1; size: .; J: TRBJ1-6; V: TRBV28; DNA: TGTGCCAGCAGTTTATTACAGGGGGAATCACCCCTCCACTTT; CDR3: CASSLLQGESPLHF
D: .; size: .; J: TRBJ2-7; V: TRBV3-1/TRBV3-2; DNA: TGTGCCAGCAGCCTCGGACAGCCATGGGTCGAGCAGTACTTC; CDR3: CASSLGQPWVEQYF
D: TRBD1; size: .; J: TRBJ2-3; V: TRBV24-1; DNA: TGTGCCACCAGTGAGCGGGGGACAGGGAGGGGGACGCAGTATTTT; CDR3: CATSERGTGRGTQYF
D: .; size: .; J: TRBJ2-7; V: TRBV6-5; DNA: TGTGCCAGCACCCAGGGTCCTTCCTACGAGCAGTACTTC; CDR3: CASTQGPSYEQYF
D: TRBD1; size: .; J: TRBJ1-5; V: TRBV11-2; DNA: TGTGCCAGCAGCCGGGACAGTCCTCATCAGCCCCAGCATTTT; CDR3: CASSRDSPHQPQHF
D: .; size: once; J: TRBJ1-3; V: TRBV4-1; DNA: TGCGCCAGCAGCCAAACGGGCTCTGGAAACACCATATATTTT; CDR3: CASSQTGSGNTIYF
D: .; size: few; J: TRBJ1-2; V: TRBV28; DNA: TGTGCCAGCAGTTCGCCGGACAGAAACTATGGCTACACCTTC; CDR3: CASSSPDRNYGYTF
D: .; size: .; J: TRBJ2-1; V: TRBV7-3; DNA: TGTGCCAGCAGCTTTTCCGCCGTGCCGGGGGAGCAGTTCTTC; CDR3: CASSFSAVPGEQFF
D: .; size: .; J: TRBJ1-2; V: TRBV5-1; DNA: TGCGCCAGCAGCCTGCAGGGGATAGGTGGCTACACCTTC; CDR3: CASSLQGIGGYTF
D: TRBD2; size: .; J: TRBJ2-3; V: TRBV6-4; DNA: TGTGCCAGCAGAGGACTAGCGGGAGTGTCGTACACAGATACGCAGTATTTT; CDR3: CASRGLAGVSYTDTQYF
D: .; size: .; J: TRBJ1-1; V: TRBV5-1; DNA: TGCGCCAGCAGCCCGCAGGGGTTCCCAAAGACTGAAGCTTTCTTT; CDR3: CASSPQGFPKTEAFF
D: .; size: .; J: TRBJ1-5; V: TRBV6-1; DNA: TGTGCCAGCAGTGAAGGACAGTCGGGAGTTCGGCCCCAGCATTTT; CDR3: CASSEGQSGVRPQHF
D: TRBD1; size: .; J: TRBJ1-3; V: TRBV19; DNA: TGTGCCAGTAGTATCGGGACAGGCCTCTCTGGAAACACCATATATTTT; CDR3: CASSIGTGLSGNTIYF